This T cell receptor (beta chain) was recorded in a study of blood T cells in healthy people across ages. The CDR3 runs to 16 residues. The germline V gene encodes CDR1 DFQATT and CDR2 SNEGSKA (reference sequence). The junction had 11 bases not matched to a gene; V was cut back by 5 bases and J by 0 bases. Together with a sample-barcoded 5' primer, a J-beta primer mix was included in a second PCR lasting about 7 to 11 cycles. MiXCR was run by TCRdb on the 5' RACE reads, yielding one entry per CDR3 protein. The sample lists about 900,000 distinct CDR3 sequences, roughly 50% seen once, with 10% to 15% in the top ten.

Sequenced: blood. The source of this sequence is a man aged 30 to 45 in good health. The V and J genes are TRBV20-1 and TRBJ1-2, with 8 bases fitting TRBD1. The CDR3 spells CSAAIIGQGPNYGYTF. The CDR3 DNA reads TGCAGTGCTGCCATAATCGGACAGGGACCTAACTATGGCTACACCTTC.